These 10 T cell receptor beta chains came from one sample sequenced in a study of blood T cell repertoires in COVID-19. Sequencing was performed with immunoSEQ multiplex PCR; in TCRdb, only in-frame clones are kept and a portion is missing. The repertoire holds about 69,000 clones, with roughly 80% as singletons. The sample comprised peripheral blood. The receptors were gathered from a man aged 60-69 years with acute or convalescent COVID-19.

This clone appeared many times. This chain's CDR3 is CASSLGQYLSGNTIYF. CDR3 bases: TGTGCCAGCAGCCTTGGACAGTACCTCTCTGGAAACACCATATATTTT. This chain uses TRBV5-8 with TRBJ1-3; D may be TRBD1 (6 bases). This CDR3 has 16 amino acids. CDR1 SGHTS and CDR2 YDEGEE come from the germline V gene. The ends were cut back, 4 bases at V and 0 bases at J, with 14 bases in the middle. Looking up the rest from reference TRBV5-8 and TRBJ1-3 gives the full variable domain: EAGVTQSPTHLIKTRGQQATLRCSPISGHTSVYWYQQALGLGLQFLLWYDEGEERNRGNFPPRFSGRQFPNYSSELNVNALELEDSALYLCASSLGQYLSGNTIYFGEGSWLTVV.

CDR3 DNA: TGTGCCAGCCGACGACAGGGTCACCTTCGGTACGAGCAGTACTTC. Its translation: CASRRQGHLRYEQYF. The chain uses TRBV11-2 and TRBJ2-7; the match to TRBD1 covers 7 bases. There are 15 residues in the CDR3. The V gene's germline CDR1 is SGHAT and CDR2 FQNNGV. Germline trimming cut 8 bases from V and 4 bases from J; bases unmatched to any gene: 14.

The rearrangement joins TRBV3-1 (or the pseudogene TRBV3-2) to TRBJ2-7; the D gene is possibly TRBD2 (6 bases). The CDR3 contains 12 residues. The V gene's germline CDR1 is LGHDT and CDR2 YNNKEL (reference sequence). V lost 4 bases, J lost 6 bases, and 10 bases lay in between. CDR3 region: CASSRGVREQYF. The CDR3 bases are TGTGCCAGCAGCCGGGGGGTCCGCGAGCAGTACTTC.

The chain is built from TRBV15 and TRBJ1-5, with D hard to call. The CDR3 is 11 amino acids. CDR1 is LNHNV, CDR2 YYDKDF, per germline (reference sequence). The ends were cut back, 11 bases at V and 3 bases at J, with 8 bases in the middle. CDR3 nucleotides: TGTGCCGCCGGGGTCAATCAGCCCCAGCATTTT. Protein sequence: CAAGVNQPQHF.

This clone has just a few counts. The chain employs TRBV7-2 and TRBJ2-2; 10 positions agree with TRBD2. V shed 5 bases, J shed 7 bases, and the junction held 10 bases outside the gene matches. The CDR3 is made up of 16 amino acids. Germline V gene data show CDR1 as SGHTA and CDR2 as FQGNSA. The chain's CDR3 is CASSLTSGGAVGELFF. CDR3 nucleotide sequence: TGTGCCAGCAGCCTCACAAGCGGGGGGGCGGTCGGGGAGCTGTTTTTT.

CDR3 region: CASSYLGGSYNSPLHF. CDR3 coding DNA: TGTGCCAGCAGTTACTTAGGGGGCTCCTATAATTCACCCCTCCACTTT. The V and J genes are TRBV6-6 and TRBJ1-6; D is possibly TRBD1 (6 bases). Trimming cost V 1 base and J 0 bases, with 7 bases left between them. Germline V CDR1 and CDR2: MNHNY, SVGAGI (reference sequence). The CDR3 spans 16 residues.

Only one count was recorded for this clone. The chain links TRBV5-4 to TRBJ2-5, with D unclear. The ends were cut back, 3 bases at V and 1 base at J, with 10 bases in the middle. The CDR3 has 14 amino acids. CDR1 and CDR2 from the germline V gene are SGHNT and YYREEE (reference sequence). As DNA, the CDR3 is TGTGCCAGCAGCTATCCAGGTACCCAAGAGACCCAGTACTTC. Encoded protein: CASSYPGTQETQYF.

This clone appeared once. The V call is TRBV7-2, the J call TRBJ1-2; 7 bases are a match to TRBD1. The V gene's germline CDR1 is SGHTA and CDR2 FQGNSA. CDR3 length: 14 residues. V lost 6 bases and J lost 8; bases outside the gene matches: 12. This CDR3 is CASSTGQLLGGYTF. DNA for the CDR3: TGTGCCAGCAGTACGGGACAGTTGCTAGGAGGCTACACCTTC.

The J gene is TRBJ2-2, the V gene TRBV30; the D gene is possibly TRBD2 (5 bases). Trimming took 5 bases from V and 5 from J, leaving 15 bases between them. CDR3 length: 14 amino acids. The germline V gene has CDR1 GTSNPN and CDR2 SVGIG (reference sequence). The CDR3 bases are TGTGCCTGGTCCAAACTAGGTTATACCGGGGAGCTGTTTTTT. It is translated as CAWSKLGYTGELFF.

The chain links TRBV6-1 to TRBJ2-7; D is perhaps TRBD1 (6 bases). V was shortened by 6 bases and J by 0 bases, with 12 bases between the two germline ends. This CDR3 has 14 residues. From germline, CDR1 is MNHNS and CDR2 SASEGT. The CDR3 bases are TGTGCCAGCAGCTTGGGACAAATCTCCTACGAGCAGTACTTC. Residues: CASSLGQISYEQYF.